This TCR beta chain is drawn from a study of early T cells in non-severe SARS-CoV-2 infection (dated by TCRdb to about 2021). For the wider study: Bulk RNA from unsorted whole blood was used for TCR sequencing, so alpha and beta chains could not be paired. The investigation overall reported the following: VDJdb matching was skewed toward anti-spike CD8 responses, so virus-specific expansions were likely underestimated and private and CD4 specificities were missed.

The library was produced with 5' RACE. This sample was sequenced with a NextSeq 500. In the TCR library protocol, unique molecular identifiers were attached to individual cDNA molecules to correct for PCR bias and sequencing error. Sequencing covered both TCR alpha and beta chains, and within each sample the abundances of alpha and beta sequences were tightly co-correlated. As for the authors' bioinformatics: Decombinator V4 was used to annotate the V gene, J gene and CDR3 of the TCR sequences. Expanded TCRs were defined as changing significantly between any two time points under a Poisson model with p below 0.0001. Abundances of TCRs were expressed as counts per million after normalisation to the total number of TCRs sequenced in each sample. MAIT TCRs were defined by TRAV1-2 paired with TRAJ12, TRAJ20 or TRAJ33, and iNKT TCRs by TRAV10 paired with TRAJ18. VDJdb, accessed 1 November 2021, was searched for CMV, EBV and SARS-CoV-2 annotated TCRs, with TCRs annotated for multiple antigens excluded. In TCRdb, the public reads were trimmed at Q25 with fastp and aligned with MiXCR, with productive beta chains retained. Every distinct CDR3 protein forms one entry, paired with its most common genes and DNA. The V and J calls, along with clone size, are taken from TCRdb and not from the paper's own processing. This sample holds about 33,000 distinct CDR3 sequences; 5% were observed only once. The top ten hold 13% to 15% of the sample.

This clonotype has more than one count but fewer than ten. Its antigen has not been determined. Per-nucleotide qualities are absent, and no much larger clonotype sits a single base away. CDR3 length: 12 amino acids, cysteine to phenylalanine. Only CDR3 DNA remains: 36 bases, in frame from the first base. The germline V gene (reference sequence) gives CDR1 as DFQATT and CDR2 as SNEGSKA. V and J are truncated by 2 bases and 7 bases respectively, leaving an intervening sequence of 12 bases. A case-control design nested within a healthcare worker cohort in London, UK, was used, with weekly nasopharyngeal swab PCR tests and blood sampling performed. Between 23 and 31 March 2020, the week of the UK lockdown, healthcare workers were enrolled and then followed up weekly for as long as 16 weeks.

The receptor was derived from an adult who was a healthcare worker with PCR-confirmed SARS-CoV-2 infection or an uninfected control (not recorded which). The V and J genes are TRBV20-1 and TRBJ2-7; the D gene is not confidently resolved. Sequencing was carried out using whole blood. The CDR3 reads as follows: CSARRDGWEQYF. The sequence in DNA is TGCAGTGCTAGAAGGGATGGGTGGGAGCAGTACTTC.